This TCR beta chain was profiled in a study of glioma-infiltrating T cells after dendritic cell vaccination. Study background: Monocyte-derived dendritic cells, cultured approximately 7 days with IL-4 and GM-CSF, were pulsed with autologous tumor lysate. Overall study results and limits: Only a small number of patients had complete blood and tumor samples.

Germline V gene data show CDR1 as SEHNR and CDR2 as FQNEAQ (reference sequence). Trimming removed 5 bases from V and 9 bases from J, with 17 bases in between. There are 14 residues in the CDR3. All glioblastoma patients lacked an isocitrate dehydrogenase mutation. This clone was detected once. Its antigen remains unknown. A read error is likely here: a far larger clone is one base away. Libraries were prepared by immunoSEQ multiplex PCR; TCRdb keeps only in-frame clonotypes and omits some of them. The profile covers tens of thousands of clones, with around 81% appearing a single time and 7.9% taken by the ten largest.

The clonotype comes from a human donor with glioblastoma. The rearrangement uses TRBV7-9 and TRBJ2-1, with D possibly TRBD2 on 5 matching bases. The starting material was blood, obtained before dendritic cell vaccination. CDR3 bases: TGTGCCAGCAGCCTCCCAGAGGGTTCGGTTGAGCAGTTCTTC. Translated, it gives CASSLPEGSVEQFF.